The clone carrying this TCR beta chain has a count of ten or more. The antigen is unknown. The CDR3 spans 16 residues. Germline assignment: CDR1 MDHEN and CDR2 SYDVKM. V shed 10 bases and J shed 3 bases, with 23 bases lying between them. The data stem from a study of T-cell reconstitution after alpha-beta-depleted transplantation in children. Study-level results: Reportedly, roughly two months post-transplant, alpha-beta T cells arose from several hundred expanded graft clones. After one year, T-cell counts and TCRbeta diversity mostly came from new T cells. Surviving recipient cells, namely T cells and thymic progenitors, were the source of high day-60 TCRbeta diversity in some patients.

Library preparation (for TCRbeta) was performed with unique molecular identifiers. TCRdb used MiXCR to reprocess the PCR reads, holding one entry per CDR3 protein. The profile covers some 200,000 distinct CDR3 sequences, with 6.3% appearing a single time and around 4.4% taken by the ten largest. This chain links TRBV28 with TRBJ2-3, with a weak D call TRBD1 (7 bases). Sequenced material: PBMCs, taken before TCRalphabeta/CD19-depleted stem cell transplant. This sequence originates from a girl in the first two years of life with combined immunodeficiency, due to receive a stem cell transplant. Written as DNA, the CDR3 is TGTGCCATAGATACGACTCCGGCAGGGGGGACAGATACGCAGTATTTT. Protein product: CAIDTTPAGGTDTQYF.